This T cell receptor (beta chain) was captured in a study of T-cell memory formation after mild COVID-19. Overall study: Clusters of TCRs were largely donor specific. Study outcomes and limitations: For second-wave clones that peaked at day 37, SARS-CoV-2 specificity went unverified. Pre-infection memory showed some responding clones, and this suggested that cross-reactive memory joined. Among clones contracting day 15 to 85, CD4/CD8 was balanced, whereas later expanders leaned CD4+.

Germline lookup yields CDR1 KGHDR and CDR2 SFDVKD. Trimming pared 6 bases from V and 4 bases from J, leaving 14 bases between. This CDR3 contains 14 residues. TCRdb recomputed calls from the 5' RACE reads with MiXCR, one row per CDR3 protein. This sample yields 350,000 to 500,000 distinct CDR3 sequences, of which roughly 18% are seen a single time; 20% to 25% belongs to the top ten. Only a few counts were recorded for this clonotype. The antigen remains undetermined. The gene calls are TRBV24-1 and TRBJ1-2, with D tentatively TRBD1 (6 bases). The sample taken for sequencing was PBMCs or a T cell subset sorted from them (not recorded which). The clonotype originates from a man aged 18 to 35 who had mild COVID-19 (a few samples of this study predate the infection). Cell type and time point are not known. The CDR3 loop is CATSLSTGAYGYTF. The DNA for the CDR3 is TGTGCCACCAGTCTCTCGACAGGAGCCTATGGCTACACCTTC.